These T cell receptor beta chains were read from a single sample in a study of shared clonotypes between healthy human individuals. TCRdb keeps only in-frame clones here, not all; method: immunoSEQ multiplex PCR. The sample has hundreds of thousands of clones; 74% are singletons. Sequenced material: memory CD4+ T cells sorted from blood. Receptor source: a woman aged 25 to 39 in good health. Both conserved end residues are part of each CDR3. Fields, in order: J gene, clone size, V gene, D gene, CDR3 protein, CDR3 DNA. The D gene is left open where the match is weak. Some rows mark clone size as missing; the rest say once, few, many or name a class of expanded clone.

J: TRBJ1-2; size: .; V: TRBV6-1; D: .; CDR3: CASSESVGYGYTF; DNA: TGTGCCAGCAGTGAGTCCGTGGGGTACGGCTACACCTTC
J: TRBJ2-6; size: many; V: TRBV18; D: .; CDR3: CASSPGIGGGANVLTF; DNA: TGTGCCAGCTCACCAGGGATTGGGGGAGGGGCCAACGTCCTGACTTTC
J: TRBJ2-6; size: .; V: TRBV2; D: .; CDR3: CASSVVSSGANVLTF; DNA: TGTGCCAGCAGTGTTGTCAGCTCTGGGGCCAACGTCCTGACTTTC
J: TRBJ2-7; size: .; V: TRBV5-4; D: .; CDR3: CASGPGVAIYEQYF; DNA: TGTGCCAGTGGCCCGGGGGTAGCGATCTACGAGCAGTACTTC
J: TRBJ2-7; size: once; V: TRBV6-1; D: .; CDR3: CASSAAEQYF; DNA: TGTGCCAGCAGTGCCGCGGAGCAGTACTTC
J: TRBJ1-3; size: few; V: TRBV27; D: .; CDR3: CASRSTVGSGNTIYF; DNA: TGTGCCAGCAGATCCACGGTGGGCTCTGGAAACACCATATATTTT
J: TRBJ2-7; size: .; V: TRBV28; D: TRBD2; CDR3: CASSIPAGVYEQYF; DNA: TGTGCCAGCAGTATACCAGCGGGAGTATACGAGCAGTACTTC
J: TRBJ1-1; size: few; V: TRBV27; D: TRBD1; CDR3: CASSSTPRTGIAFF; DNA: TGTGCCAGCAGTTCCACACCACGGACAGGGATAGCTTTCTTT
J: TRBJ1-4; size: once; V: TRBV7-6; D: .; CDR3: CASSLDEGTNEKLFF; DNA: TGTGCCAGCAGCCTCGACGAGGGAACTAATGAAAAACTGTTTTTT
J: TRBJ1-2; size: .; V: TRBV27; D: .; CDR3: CASSLNRLGVGRTF; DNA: TGTGCCAGCAGCCTGAACAGGCTTGGAGTAGGACGCACCTTC
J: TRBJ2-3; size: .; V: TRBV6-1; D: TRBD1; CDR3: CASSGQGMGADTQYF; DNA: TGTGCCAGCAGTGGACAGGGTATGGGGGCAGATACGCAGTATTTT
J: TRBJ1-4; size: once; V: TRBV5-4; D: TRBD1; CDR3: CATTGGFNEKLFF; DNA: TGTGCCACCACAGGGGGCTTTAATGAAAAACTGTTTTTT
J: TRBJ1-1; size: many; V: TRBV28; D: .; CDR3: CASSSGHPNTEAFF; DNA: TGTGCCAGCAGTTCGGGACATCCGAACACTGAAGCTTTCTTT
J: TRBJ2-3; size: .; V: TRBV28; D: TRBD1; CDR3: CASSSPGTALSTDTQYF; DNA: TGTGCCAGCAGTTCCCCCGGGACAGCACTTAGCACAGATACGCAGTATTTT
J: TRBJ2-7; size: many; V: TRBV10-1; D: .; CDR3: CASSRDPGPYEQYF; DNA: TGCGCCAGCAGCCGGGATCCGGGGCCCTACGAGCAGTACTTC
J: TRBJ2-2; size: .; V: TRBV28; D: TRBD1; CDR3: CASSRRQGQAGELFF; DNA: TGTGCCAGCAGCAGAAGACAGGGCCAGGCCGGGGAGCTGTTTTTT
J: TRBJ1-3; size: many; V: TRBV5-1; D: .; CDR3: CASSLSAQSGNTIYF; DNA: TGCGCCAGCAGCTTATCAGCGCAATCTGGAAACACCATATATTTT
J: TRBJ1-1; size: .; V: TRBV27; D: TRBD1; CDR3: CASRTGMNTEAFF; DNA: TGTGCCAGCCGGACAGGCATGAACACTGAAGCTTTCTTT
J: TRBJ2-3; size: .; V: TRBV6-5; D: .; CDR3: CASSSRTATDTQYF; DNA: TGTGCCAGCAGCTCCAGGACAGCCACAGATACGCAGTATTTT
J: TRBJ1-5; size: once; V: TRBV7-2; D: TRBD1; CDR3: CASSFRQGTEPQHF; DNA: TGTGCCAGCAGCTTTAGACAGGGTACGGAGCCCCAGCATTTT
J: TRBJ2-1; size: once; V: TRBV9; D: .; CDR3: CASSATSTEQFF; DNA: TGTGCCAGCAGCGCCACTAGCACTGAGCAGTTCTTC
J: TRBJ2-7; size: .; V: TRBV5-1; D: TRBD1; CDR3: CASSFITGTGYSYEQYF; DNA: TGCGCCAGCAGTTTTATAACCGGGACAGGGTACTCCTACGAGCAGTACTTC
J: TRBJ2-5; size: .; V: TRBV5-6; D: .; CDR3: CAKGRTIQETQYF; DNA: TGTGCCAAGGGTCGGACAATCCAAGAGACCCAGTACTTC
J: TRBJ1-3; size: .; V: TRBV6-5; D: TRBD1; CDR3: CASRDRLRGNTIYF; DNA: TGTGCCAGCAGGGACAGGCTACGTGGAAACACCATATATTTT
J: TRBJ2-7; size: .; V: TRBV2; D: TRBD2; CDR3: CASDGTKSYEQYF; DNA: TGTGCCAGTGACGGGACTAAGAGTTACGAGCAGTACTTC
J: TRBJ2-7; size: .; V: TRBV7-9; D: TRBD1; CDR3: CASSLTGVWYEQYF; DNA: TGTGCCAGCAGCCTTACAGGGGTATGGTACGAGCAGTACTTC
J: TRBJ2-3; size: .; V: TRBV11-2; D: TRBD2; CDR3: CASSTRTSGRAMQYF; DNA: TGTGCCAGCAGCACAAGGACTAGCGGGAGGGCCATGCAGTATTTT
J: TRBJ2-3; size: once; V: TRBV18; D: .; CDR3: CASSEYSGRDTDTQYF; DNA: TGTGCCAGCTCAGAATACTCGGGACGAGACACAGATACGCAGTATTTT
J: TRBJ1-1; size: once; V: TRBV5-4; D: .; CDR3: CASSRWDTWNTEAFF; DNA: TGTGCCAGCAGCCGCTGGGACACTTGGAACACTGAAGCTTTCTTT
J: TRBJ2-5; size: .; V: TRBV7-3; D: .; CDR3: CASSPTREETQYF; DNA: TGTGCCAGCAGCCCAACCCGGGAAGAGACCCAGTACTTC
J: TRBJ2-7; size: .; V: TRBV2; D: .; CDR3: CASSMRGINYEQYF; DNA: TGTGCCAGCAGTATGCGGGGAATTAACTACGAGCAGTACTTC
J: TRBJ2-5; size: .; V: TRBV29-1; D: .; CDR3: CSVRDNQETQYF; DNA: TGCAGCGTAAGGGACAATCAAGAGACCCAGTACTTC
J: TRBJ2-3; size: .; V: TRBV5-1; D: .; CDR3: CASSLGSPGSTDTQYF; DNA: TGCGCCAGCAGCTTGGGATCCCCCGGGAGCACAGATACGCAGTATTTT
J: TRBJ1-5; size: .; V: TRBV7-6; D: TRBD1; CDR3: CASSRTGGSDQPQHF; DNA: TGTGCCAGCAGCCGGACAGGGGGCTCGGATCAGCCCCAGCATTTT
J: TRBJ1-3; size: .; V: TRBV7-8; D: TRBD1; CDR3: CASSFNSGQGYSGNTIYF; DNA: TGTGCCAGCAGCTTTAATTCGGGACAGGGGTACTCTGGAAACACCATATATTTT
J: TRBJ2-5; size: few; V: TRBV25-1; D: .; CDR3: CASSDRGPGGHPIETQYF; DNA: TGTGCCAGCAGTGACCGTGGACCTGGGGGACACCCAATAGAGACCCAGTACTTC
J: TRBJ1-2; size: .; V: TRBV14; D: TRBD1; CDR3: CASSQAGTGAGYTF; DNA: TGTGCCAGCAGCCAAGCCGGGACAGGTGCTGGCTACACCTTC
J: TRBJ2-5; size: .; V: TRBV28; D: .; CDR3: CASSSRRGVGETQYF; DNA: TGTGCCAGCAGTTCTCGCAGGGGCGTTGGGGAGACCCAGTACTTC
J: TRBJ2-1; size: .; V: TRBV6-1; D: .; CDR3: CASSEISGKTNEQFF; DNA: TGTGCCAGCAGTGAAATTAGCGGTAAGACCAATGAGCAGTTCTTC
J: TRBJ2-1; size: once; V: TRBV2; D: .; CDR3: CASSEEVRAEQFF; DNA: TGTGCCAGCAGTGAAGAGGTGCGGGCTGAGCAGTTCTTC
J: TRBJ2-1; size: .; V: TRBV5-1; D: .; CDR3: CASSLDPTPGENEQFF; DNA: TGCGCCAGCAGCTTGGACCCGACACCGGGTGAAAATGAGCAGTTCTTC
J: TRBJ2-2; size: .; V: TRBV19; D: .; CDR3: CASSSRESGELFF; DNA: TGTGCCAGTAGTTCTCGGGAGTCCGGGGAGCTGTTTTTT
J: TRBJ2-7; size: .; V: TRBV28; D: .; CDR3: CASSGTAESYEQYF; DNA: TGTGCCAGCAGTGGCACAGCGGAATCCTACGAGCAGTACTTC
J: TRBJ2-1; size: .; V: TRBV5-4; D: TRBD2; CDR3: CASSSERDHNEQFF; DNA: TGTGCCAGCAGCTCGGAGCGGGACCACAATGAGCAGTTCTTC
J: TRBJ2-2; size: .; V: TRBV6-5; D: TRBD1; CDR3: CASSYRQGNTGELFF; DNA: TGTGCCAGCAGTTACCGACAGGGGAACACCGGGGAGCTGTTTTTT
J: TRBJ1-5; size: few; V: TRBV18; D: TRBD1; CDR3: CASSPGQTRSQPQHF; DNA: TGTGCCAGCTCACCGGGACAGACTAGGAGTCAGCCCCAGCATTTT